The entry that follows covers one T cell receptor (beta chain) sequence. This specimen belongs to a study of Ad26.COV2.S vaccination and SARS-CoV-2 variants. On the study more broadly: The authors gave Ad26.COV2.S intramuscularly, either once or twice 56 days apart.

Using immunoSEQ multiplex PCR, the repertoire was profiled, and TCRdb retains in-frame clones only, with some absent. The data hold 300,000 to 500,000 clones, with approximately 90% observed a single time. Treatment here: around 19 received Ad26.COV2.S at low or high dose, single or two shots; about 5 received placebo; per-sample allocation not given. Repertoires come from day 63 after the first vaccine or placebo injection. The input for sequencing was peripheral blood, taken in a trial of Ad26.COV2.S vaccine versus placebo. The sequence derives from a person between 18 and 65 years old who received the Ad26.COV2.S COVID-19 vaccine or a placebo.

This CDR3 is CASRLAGLDGYTF. CDR3 bases: TGTGCCAGCCGATTGGCAGGGTTGGATGGCTACACCTTC. This chain uses TRBV6-4 with TRBJ1-2; TRBD1 might be the D (5 bases). The V and J ends lost 8 bases and 6 bases respectively, with 16 bases between them. From germline, CDR1 is MRHNA and CDR2 SNTAGT. This CDR3 has 13 amino acids.